This TCR beta chain was captured by sequencing in a study of spatial heterogeneity in lung cancer. As to time point: sample taken at primary tumor resection. Tumor, nontumor lung or frozen PBMC supplied whole RNA that was sequenced unsorted. TCRdb reprocessed the 5' RACE reads via MiXCR and lists one record per CDR3 protein. The profile shows about 92,000 distinct CDR3 sequences, approximately 12% of them singletons. This CDR3 contains 16 residues. In germline, CDR1 is SGHRS, CDR2 YFSETQ. Unmatched junction bases numbered 5, after V lost 4 bases and J lost 3 bases. Sample: PBMCs, taken at surgery. This sequence originates from a male donor with early-stage non-small cell lung cancer. The V gene is TRBV5-1, the J gene TRBJ2-3; 13 positions agree with TRBD2. The CDR3 region is CASSPMGLAGTDTQYF. CDR3 bases: TGCGCCAGCAGCCCGATGGGACTAGCGGGGACAGATACGCAGTATTTT. Based on the CDR3 plus reference TRBV5-1 and TRBJ2-3, the full variable domain is KAGVTQTPRYLIKTRGQQVTLSCSPISGHRSVSWYQQTPGQGLQFLFEYFSETQRNKGNFPGRFSGRQFSNSRSEMNVSTLELGDSALYLCASSPMGLAGTDTQYFGPGTRLTVL.